One TCR beta chain is described in this entry. Antigen unknown. This specimen belongs to a study of cytomegalovirus exposure and HLA in healthy donors. Study results and caveats: An observed cluster of highly shared sequence variants was recorded as a likely sequencing artifact. A later analysis found most CMV-associated TCR beta chains apparently HLA-restricted. One later analysis reportedly identified an Asian-associated ancestry cluster that showed fewer N-insertions than the approximately 710-donor mean. In an earlier analysis, most TCR beta V segments were productive about 87% or about 30% of the time.

Both 60 Vbeta primers and 13 Jbeta primers went into the PCR. Assay: immunoSEQ multiplex PCR; the TCRdb copy retains only in-frame clones and omits some. The sample holds approximately 180,000 clones; around 80% are singletons and the top ten take roughly 1.1%. The TCR originated in a woman in her forties in good health and CMV-seronegative. The sequencing sample was made of PBMCs.

CDR3 protein: CASSRTGDGYTF. For the CDR3, the DNA is TGTGCCAGCAGCCGGACAGGGGATGGCTACACCTTC. The chain links TRBV6-5 to TRBJ1-2; 9 nucleotides line up with TRBD1. The CDR3 is 12 residues long. The V gene's germline CDR1 is MNHEY and CDR2 SVGAGI. After removal of 6 bases from V and 6 bases from J, the junction contained 2 bases not matched to a gene.